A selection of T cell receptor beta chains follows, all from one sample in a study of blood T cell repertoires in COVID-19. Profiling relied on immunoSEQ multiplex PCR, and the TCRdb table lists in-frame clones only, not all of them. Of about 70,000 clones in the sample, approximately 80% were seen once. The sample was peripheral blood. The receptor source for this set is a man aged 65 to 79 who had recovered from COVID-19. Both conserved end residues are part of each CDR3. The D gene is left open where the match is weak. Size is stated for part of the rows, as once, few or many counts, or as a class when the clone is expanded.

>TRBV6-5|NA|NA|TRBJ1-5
CASSRGSQGQPQHF
TGTGCCAGCAGTCGGGGATCACAGGGACAGCCCCAGCATTTT
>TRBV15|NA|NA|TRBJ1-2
CATSRDGQASGYTF
TGTGCCACCAGCAGAGATGGGCAGGCCAGTGGCTACACCTTC
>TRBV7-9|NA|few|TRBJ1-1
CASSFYRADGSTEAFF
TGTGCCAGCAGCTTCTACAGGGCCGATGGTAGTACTGAAGCTTTCTTT
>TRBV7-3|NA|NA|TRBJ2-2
CASSPSSTGELFF
TGTGCCAGCAGCCCCAGTTCGACCGGGGAGCTGTTTTTT
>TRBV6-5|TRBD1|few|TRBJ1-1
CASSLDRGHTEAFF
TGTGCCAGCAGTTTGGACAGGGGTCACACTGAAGCTTTCTTT
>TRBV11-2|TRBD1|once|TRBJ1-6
CASSLRQGTDSNSPLHF
TGTGCCAGCAGCCTAAGACAGGGGACTGACTCTAATTCACCCCTCCACTTT
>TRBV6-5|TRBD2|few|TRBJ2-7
CASSSGLLGEQYF
TGTGCCAGCAGTTCGGGACTATTGGGCGAGCAGTACTTC
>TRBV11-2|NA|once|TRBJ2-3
CASSISGTSYTDTQYF
TGTGCCAGCAGCATATCCGGGACATCTTACACAGATACGCAGTATTTT
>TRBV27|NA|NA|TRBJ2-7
CASSLGQVYEQYF
TGTGCCAGCAGTTTGGGACAAGTCTACGAGCAGTACTTC
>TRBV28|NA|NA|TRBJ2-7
CASSLLGSQLRQYF
TGTGCCAGCAGTTTACTGGGCAGCCAGCTTAGACAGTACTTC
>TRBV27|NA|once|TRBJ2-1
CASSLSNAAPIKFF
TGTGCCAGCAGTTTATCGAACGCGGCGCCCATAAAGTTCTTC
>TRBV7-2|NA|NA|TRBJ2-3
CASSMDSNTDTQYF
TGTGCCAGCAGCATGGACAGTAACACAGATACGCAGTATTTT
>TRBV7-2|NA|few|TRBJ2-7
CASSRTAYEQYF
TGTGCCAGCAGCCGGACTGCCTACGAGCAGTACTTC
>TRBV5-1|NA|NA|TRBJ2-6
CASSENTGTGANVLTF
TGCGCCAGCAGCGAGAATACAGGGACTGGGGCCAACGTCCTGACTTTC